This TCR beta chain was sequenced in a study of beta chain features in type 1 diabetes. Every bit of the isolated RNA underwent reverse transcription, so sequencing read expressed TCRB transcripts. The method was immunoSEQ multiplex PCR; TCRdb's version includes in-frame clones alone and lacks a portion of them. The sample lists approximately 160,000 clones; under 13% were seen once. A note on this clone: Its antigen is not known.

General observations from the study: TCRB CDR3 length was moderately but significantly reduced in all four CD4+ subsets of Type 1 diabetes patients.

This CDR3 region has 14 residues. V was pared by 2 bases and J by 6 bases, with 14 bases between. Germline CDR1 and CDR2: MDHEN and SYDVKM. Material for sequencing was central memory CD4+ T cells from blood. This TCR was sampled from a man between 25 and 39 years old with type 1 diabetes. This chain uses TRBV28 with TRBJ2-7; possibly TRBD2 for D (7 bases). The DNA for the CDR3 is TGTGCCAGCAGTTTAATTGGCGCGGGGGCCGAGCAGTACTTC. It specifies CASSLIGAGAEQYF.